This T cell receptor beta chain was observed in a study of blood T cell repertoires in COVID-19. Study-wide context: Donors in the United States, Italy and Spain gave samples during acute or convalescent COVID-19. The cDNA or gDNA used as material had been derived from T cells, B-cell-depleted T cells, or PBMCs.

Between the trimmed V and J ends, which lost 2 bases and 5 bases, there was a span of 12 bases. CDR1 and CDR2 from the germline V gene are SGHAT and FQNNGV. The CDR3 has 14 amino acids. As processed by the authors: Reference gene primer amplification in the assay estimated nucleated cell counts. Sequenced by immunoSEQ multiplex PCR; TCRdb stores in-frame clones only, minus some. The DNA gave D and trimming, while V, J and clone size come from that table. Of 120,000 to 150,000 clones listed, 70% to 90% are singletons. The sequenced material came from peripheral blood. The J gene is TRBJ1-1, the V gene TRBV11-2; D perhaps matches TRBD1 (5 bases). This TCR came from a human donor with acute or convalescent COVID-19. The donor label of this sample is uncertain. The CDR3 is CASSLSRRGTEAFF. CDR3 DNA sequence: TGTGCCAGCAGCTTATCTCGCCGGGGGACTGAAGCTTTCTTT.